This T cell receptor beta chain was retrieved from a study of CD8+CD57+ T cells in acquired aplastic anemia. Overall study: Each DNA sample taken from sorted CD4+ and CD8+ cells came to approximately 3.2 ug on average.

Those patients picked for sequencing had displayed CD8+CD57+ cell expansion on flow cytometry. Severe acquired aplastic anemia was the diagnosis recorded for all patients. Unmatched junction bases numbered 6, after V lost 6 bases and J lost 1 base. Germline CDR1 and CDR2: WSHSY and SAAADI. This CDR3 is 14 amino acids long. CDR3 and TCR beta VDJ profiling relied on genomic DNA as the template. TCRdb reanalysed the reads using MiXCR and keeps one entry per CDR3 protein. The sample comprises approximately 470,000 distinct CDR3 sequences, approximately 33% of which are singletons, and nearly 0.85% rests with the top ten. In its sample, this clonotype was seen many times.

The sample consisted of sorted CD4+, CD8+, or CD8+CD57+ T cells (not recorded which) from PBMCs. The clonotype was recovered from a human donor with aplastic anemia. The rearrangement uses TRBV10-2 and TRBJ2-7; 7 bases line up with TRBD2. Written as DNA, the CDR3 is TGCGCCAGCAGAGGGGCGGGGGAGTCCTACGAGCAGTACTTC. Translated, it gives CASRGAGESYEQYF.